Listed below are T cell receptor beta chains from one sample, sequenced in a study of vaccination and CD4 T cells after COVID-19. These TCRs are of unknown antigen specificity. TCRdb re-called the PCR reads with MiXCR, one entry per CDR3 protein. The table has around 20,000 distinct CDR3 sequences, more than 55% seen once. The input for sequencing was CD4+ T cells from blood, cultured in vitro, taken before SARS-CoV-2 vaccination. The receptors were gathered from a human donor who had recovered from COVID-19. CDR3s include the opening cysteine and the closing phenylalanine or tryptophan.

v_call	j_call	cdr3_aa
TRBV19	TRBJ1-2	CASSIKGANYGYTF
TRBV27	TRBJ2-2	CASSYFPTGAGELFF
TRBV20-1	TRBJ1-5	CSARDGAAYSNQPQHF
TRBV28	TRBJ2-5	CASSFPGGVPQETQYF
TRBV4-3	TRBJ1-2	CASSQLGGYGYTF
TRBV15	TRBJ1-1	CATSRDVGQGFEAFF
TRBV15	TRBJ1-2	CATSRGRDPFGYTF
TRBV28	TRBJ1-5	CASNPGGPPSYQHF
TRBV7-2	TRBJ2-5	CASSLVRGLETQYF
TRBV2	TRBJ1-5	CASSEEAFYSNQPQHF
TRBV6-1	TRBJ2-5	CASSERSQETQYF
TRBV6-1	TRBJ1-6	CASSPEGPSSYNSPLHF
TRBV19	TRBJ2-5	CASSIVPGKETQYF
TRBV6-2/TRBV6-3	TRBJ2-5	CASGGREETQYF
TRBV6-5	TRBJ2-5	CASSYSHLQETQYF
TRBV6-5	TRBJ1-2	CASSYSRDIYGYTF
TRBV28	TRBJ2-3	CASRPGRAVTDTQYF